This passage covers 3 T cell receptor beta chains from one sample sequenced in a study of blood T cell repertoires in COVID-19. The data were produced by immunoSEQ multiplex PCR, yet TCRdb's version contains in-frame clones alone and is incomplete. This sample carries approximately 73,000 clones, roughly 89% of them seen once, and the ten largest clones take approximately 10%. The sample consisted of peripheral blood. The receptors derive from a man at least 80 years old with acute or convalescent COVID-19.

This clone was counted a few times. The chain joins TRBV30 to TRBJ2-1, with 7 bases aligning to TRBD1. This CDR3 has 16 residues. The germline gives CDR1 GTSNPN, CDR2 SVGIG (reference sequence). V shed 5 bases, J shed 3 bases, and the junction held 13 bases outside the gene matches. CDR3 region: CAWRPRGLAGYNEQFF. The CDR3 nucleotides read TGTGCCTGGCGCCCTAGGGGGCTAGCTGGCTACAATGAGCAGTTCTTC.

This chain joins TRBV10-3 and TRBJ2-1; TRBD2 might be the D (6 bases). Per germline, CDR1 ENHRY and CDR2 SYGVKD. Trimming shortened V by 2 bases and J by 12 bases, and 11 bases separated the two germline ends. The CDR3 is made up of 12 amino acids. As DNA, the CDR3 is TGTGCCATCAGTGAGGGAGGGGCGGGGCAGTTCTTC. Its translation: CAISEGGAGQFF.

There are a few counts of this clone. The chain uses TRBV7-2 and TRBJ1-3, with D possibly matching TRBD1 (5 bases). Germline V gene lookup returns CDR1 SGHTA and CDR2 FQGNSA. V gave up 1 base and J gave up 0 bases, with 10 bases separating them. The CDR3 consists of 16 residues. In DNA, the CDR3 is TGTGCCAGCAGCTTAGAGGCGACAGCCTCTGGAAACACCATATATTTT. This gives the protein CASSLEATASGNTIYF.